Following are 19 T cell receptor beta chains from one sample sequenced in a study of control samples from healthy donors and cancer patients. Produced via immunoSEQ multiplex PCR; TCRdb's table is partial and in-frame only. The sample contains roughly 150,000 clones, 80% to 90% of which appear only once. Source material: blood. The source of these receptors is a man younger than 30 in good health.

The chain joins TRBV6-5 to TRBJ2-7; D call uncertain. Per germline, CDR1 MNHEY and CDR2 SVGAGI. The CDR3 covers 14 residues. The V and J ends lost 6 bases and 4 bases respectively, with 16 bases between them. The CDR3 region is CASSHTSGGYEQYF. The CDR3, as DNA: TGTGCCAGCAGCCACACTTCGGGTGGGTACGAGCAGTACTTC.

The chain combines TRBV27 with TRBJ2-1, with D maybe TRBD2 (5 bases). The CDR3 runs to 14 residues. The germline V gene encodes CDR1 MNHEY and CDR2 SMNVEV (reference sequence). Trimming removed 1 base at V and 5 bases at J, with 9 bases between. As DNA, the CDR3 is TGTGCCAGCAGTTTATTCTCGGGAAACAATGAGCAGTTCTTC. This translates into CASSLFSGNNEQFF.

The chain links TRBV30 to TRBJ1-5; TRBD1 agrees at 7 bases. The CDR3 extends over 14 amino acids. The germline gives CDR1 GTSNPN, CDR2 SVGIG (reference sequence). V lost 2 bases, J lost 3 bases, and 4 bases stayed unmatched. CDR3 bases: TGTGCCTGGAGTCGGGACAGCCTCAATCAGCCCCAGCATTTT. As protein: CAWSRDSLNQPQHF.

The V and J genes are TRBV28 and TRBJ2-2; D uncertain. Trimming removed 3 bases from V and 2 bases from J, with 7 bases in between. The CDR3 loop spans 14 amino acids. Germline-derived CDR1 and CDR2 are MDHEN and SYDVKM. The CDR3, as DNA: TGTGCCAGCAGTTTCAGAGGAAACACCGGGGAGCTGTTTTTT. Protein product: CASSFRGNTGELFF.

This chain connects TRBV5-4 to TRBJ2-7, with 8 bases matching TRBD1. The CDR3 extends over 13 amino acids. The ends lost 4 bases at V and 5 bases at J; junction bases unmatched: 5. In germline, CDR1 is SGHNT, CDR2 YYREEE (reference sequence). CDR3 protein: CASSPPDRDEQYF. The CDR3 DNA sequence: TGTGCCAGCAGCCCCCCGGACAGGGACGAGCAGTACTTC. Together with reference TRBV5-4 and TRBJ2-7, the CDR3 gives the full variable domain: ETGVTQSPTHLIKTRGQQVTLRCSSQSGHNTVSWYQQALGQGPQFIFQYYREEENGRGNFPPRFSGLQFPNYSSELNVNALELDDSALYLCASSPPDRDEQYFGPGTRLTVT.

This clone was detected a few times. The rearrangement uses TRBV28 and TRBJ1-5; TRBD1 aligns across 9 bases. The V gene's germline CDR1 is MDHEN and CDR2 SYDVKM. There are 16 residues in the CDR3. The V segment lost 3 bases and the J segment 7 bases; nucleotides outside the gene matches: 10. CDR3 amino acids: CASSFRGQGSKQPQHF. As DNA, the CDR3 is TGTGCCAGCAGTTTCCGCGGACAGGGGTCGAAACAGCCCCAGCATTTT.

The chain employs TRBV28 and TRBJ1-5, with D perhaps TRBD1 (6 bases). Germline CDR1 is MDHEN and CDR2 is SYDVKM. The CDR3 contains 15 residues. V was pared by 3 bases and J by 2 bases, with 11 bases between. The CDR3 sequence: CASSLGGARNQPQHF. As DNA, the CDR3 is TGTGCCAGCAGTTTGGGGGGGGCGCGCAATCAGCCCCAGCATTTT. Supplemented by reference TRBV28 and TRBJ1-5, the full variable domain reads DVKVTQSSRYLVKRTGEKVFLECVQDMDHENMFWYRQDPGLGLRLIYFSYDVKMKEKGDIPEGYSVSREKKERFSLILESASTNQTSMYLCASSLGGARNQPQHFGDGTRLSIL.

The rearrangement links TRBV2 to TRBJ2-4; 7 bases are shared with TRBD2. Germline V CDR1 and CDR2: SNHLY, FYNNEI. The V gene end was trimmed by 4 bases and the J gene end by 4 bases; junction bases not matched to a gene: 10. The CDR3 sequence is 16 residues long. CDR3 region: CASSGLRDGRKNIQYF. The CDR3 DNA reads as TGTGCCAGCAGTGGACTCCGGGACGGGAGGAAAAACATTCAGTACTTC.

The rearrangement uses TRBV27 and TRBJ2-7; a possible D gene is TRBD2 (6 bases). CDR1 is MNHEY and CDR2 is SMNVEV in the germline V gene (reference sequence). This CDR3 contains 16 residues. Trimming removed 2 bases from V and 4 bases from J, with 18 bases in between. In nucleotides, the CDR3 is TGTGCCAGCAGTTTAGGTACGGGGGTGAGGGGTTACGAGCAGTACTTC. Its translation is CASSLGTGVRGYEQYF.

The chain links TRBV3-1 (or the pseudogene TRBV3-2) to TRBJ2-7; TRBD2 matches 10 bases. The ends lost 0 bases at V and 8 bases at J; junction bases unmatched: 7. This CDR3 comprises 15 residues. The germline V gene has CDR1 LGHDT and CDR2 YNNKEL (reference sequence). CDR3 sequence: CASSQDRTSGAQQYF. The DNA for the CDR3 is TGTGCCAGCAGCCAAGATCGGACTAGCGGAGCGCAGCAGTACTTC.

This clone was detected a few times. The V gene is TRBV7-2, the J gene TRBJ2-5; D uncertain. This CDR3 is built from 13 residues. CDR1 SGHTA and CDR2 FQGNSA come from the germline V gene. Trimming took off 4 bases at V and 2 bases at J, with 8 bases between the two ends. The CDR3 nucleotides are TGTGCCAGCAGCTCGGACGGGCAAGAGACCCAGTACTTC. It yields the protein CASSSDGQETQYF.

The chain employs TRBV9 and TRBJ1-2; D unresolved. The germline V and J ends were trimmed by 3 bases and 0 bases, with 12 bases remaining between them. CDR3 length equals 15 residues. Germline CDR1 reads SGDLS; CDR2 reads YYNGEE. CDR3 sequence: CASSGRGPPNYGYTF. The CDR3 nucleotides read TGTGCCAGCAGCGGACGAGGACCCCCTAACTATGGCTACACCTTC.

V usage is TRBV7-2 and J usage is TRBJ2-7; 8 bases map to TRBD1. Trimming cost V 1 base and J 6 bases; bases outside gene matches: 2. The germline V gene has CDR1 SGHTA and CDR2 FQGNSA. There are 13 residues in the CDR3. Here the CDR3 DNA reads TGTGCCAGCAGCTTAGTCAGGGGGCCCGAGCAGTACTTC. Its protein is CASSLVRGPEQYF.

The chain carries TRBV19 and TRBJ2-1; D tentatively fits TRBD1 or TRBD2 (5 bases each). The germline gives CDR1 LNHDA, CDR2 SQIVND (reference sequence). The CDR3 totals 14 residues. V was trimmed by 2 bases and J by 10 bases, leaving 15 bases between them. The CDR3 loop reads CASSISPQGVEQFF. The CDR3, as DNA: TGTGCCAGTAGTATAAGTCCCCAGGGAGTAGAGCAGTTCTTC.

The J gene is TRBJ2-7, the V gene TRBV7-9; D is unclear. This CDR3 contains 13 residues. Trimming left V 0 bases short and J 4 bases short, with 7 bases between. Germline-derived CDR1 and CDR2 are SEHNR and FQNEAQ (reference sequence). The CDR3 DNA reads TGTGCCAGCAGCTTAGCGACGCGGTACGAGCAGTACTTC. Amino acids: CASSLATRYEQYF.

CDR3 loop: CASSLRGVGGNGYTF. CDR3 nucleotides: TGTGCCAGCAGTTTAAGGGGGGTAGGGGGCAATGGCTACACCTTC. The J gene is TRBJ1-2, the V gene TRBV28; 7 nucleotides match TRBD1. The CDR3 runs to 15 residues. V trimming: 2 bases; J trimming: 6 bases; junction bases outside the gene matches: 9. Per the germline V gene, CDR1 is MDHEN and CDR2 is SYDVKM.

The CDR3 DNA is TGTGCCAGCAGCTTAATCTCAAGGAACACTGAAGCTTTCTTT. It translates to CASSLISRNTEAFF. V gene TRBV5-5 combines with J gene TRBJ1-1; D not resolved. There are 14 residues in the CDR3. With 2 bases removed from V and 1 base from J, the gap between germline ends came to 9 bases. Per the germline V gene, CDR1 is SGHKS and CDR2 is YYEKEE (reference sequence).

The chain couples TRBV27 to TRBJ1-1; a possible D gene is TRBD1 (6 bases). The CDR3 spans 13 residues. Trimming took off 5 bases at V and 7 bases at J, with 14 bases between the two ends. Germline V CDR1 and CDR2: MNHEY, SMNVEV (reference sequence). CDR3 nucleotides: TGTGCCAGCAGTACACAGGGTGGGGGTGAAGCTTTCTTT. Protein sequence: CASSTQGGGEAFF.

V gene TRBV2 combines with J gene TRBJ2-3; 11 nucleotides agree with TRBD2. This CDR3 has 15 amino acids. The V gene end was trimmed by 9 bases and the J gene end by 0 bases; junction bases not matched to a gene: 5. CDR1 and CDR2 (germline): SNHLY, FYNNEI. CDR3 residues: CASRLAGTSTDTQYF. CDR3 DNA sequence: TGTGCCAGTCGACTAGCGGGAACTAGCACAGATACGCAGTATTTT.